The present T cell receptor (beta chain) was sequenced within a study of response to subunit inactivated influenza vaccine. TCRdb analysed the RT-PCR reads with MiXCR anew, one entry per CDR3 protein. The table has roughly 760,000 distinct CDR3 sequences, roughly 20% seen once. The study, taken as a whole, reports: Authors suggested each seasonal influenza vaccination recruits few new T cells.

Trimming left V 1 base short and J 3 bases short, with 7 bases between. There are 14 residues in the CDR3. In germline, CDR1 is SGHVS, CDR2 FQNEAQ. This clonotype came up many times. The antigen is unknown. The clonotype originates from a man aged 45 to 65 who received an inactivated influenza vaccine. Material: PBMCs from blood, obtained about 5 days after vaccination. The chain joins TRBV7-8 to TRBJ1-5; no clear D gene. The CDR3 region is CASSLGSYNQPQHF. The CDR3 DNA reads as TGTGCCAGCAGCTTAGGTAGCTACAATCAGCCCCAGCATTTT.